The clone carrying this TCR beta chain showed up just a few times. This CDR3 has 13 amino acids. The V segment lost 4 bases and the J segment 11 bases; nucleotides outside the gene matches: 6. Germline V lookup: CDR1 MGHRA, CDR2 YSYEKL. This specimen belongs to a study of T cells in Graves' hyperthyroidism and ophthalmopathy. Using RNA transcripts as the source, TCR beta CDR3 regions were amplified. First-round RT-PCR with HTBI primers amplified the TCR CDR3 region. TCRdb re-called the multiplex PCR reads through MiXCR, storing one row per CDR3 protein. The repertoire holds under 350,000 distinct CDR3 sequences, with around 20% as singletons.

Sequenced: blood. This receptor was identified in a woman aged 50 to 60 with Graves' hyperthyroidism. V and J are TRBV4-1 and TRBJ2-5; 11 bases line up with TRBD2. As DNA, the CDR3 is TGCGCCAGCAGCCGACTAACTAGCGGGGGACAGTACTTC. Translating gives CASSRLTSGGQYF.